These 3 T cell receptor beta chains were sequenced from one sample in a study of monozygotic twins with cystic fibrosis. Sequencing used immunoSEQ multiplex PCR; TCRdb keeps in-frame clones, though not all of them. The repertoire holds approximately 33,000 clones, with about 80% as singletons. The specimen sequenced was blood. Every receptor here comes from a girl aged 2 to 9 with cystic fibrosis.

This chain links TRBV19 with TRBJ1-1; D possibly corresponds to TRBD1 (6 bases). In germline, CDR1 is LNHDA, CDR2 SQIVND (reference sequence). Trimming took 3 bases from V and 6 from J, leaving 11 bases between them. CDR3 length: 13 amino acids. The CDR3 loop reads CASSMQGRSEAFF. The CDR3, as DNA: TGTGCCAGTAGTATGCAGGGGAGGTCTGAAGCTTTCTTT.

The rearrangement joins TRBV5-6 to TRBJ2-3; 12 nucleotides match TRBD2. CDR1 is SGHDT, CDR2 YYEEEE, per germline. The CDR3 loop spans 15 amino acids. J was trimmed by 4 bases and V by 4 bases; bases with no gene match: 4. The CDR3 nucleotides read TGTGCCAGCAGCCGTGGACTAGCGGGACCAGATACGCAGTATTTT. This encodes CASSRGLAGPDTQYF.

The V and J genes are TRBV7-4 and TRBJ2-1; 10 nucleotides line up with TRBD2. The V segment lost 0 bases and the J segment 3 bases; nucleotides outside the gene matches: 8. CDR3 length: 18 residues. Looked up from germline, CDR1 is SGHVT and CDR2 is SQSDAQ. The CDR3 nucleotides read TGTGCCAGCAGCTTAGCGGCCCAGCGGGGGGGCCTCTACAATGAGCAGTTCTTC. Translated, it gives CASSLAAQRGGLYNEQFF. Together with reference TRBV7-4 and TRBJ2-1, the CDR3 gives the full variable domain: GAGVSQSPRYKVAKRGRDVALRCDSISGHVTLYWYRQTLGQGSEVLTYSQSDAQRDKSGRPSGRFSAERPERSVSTLKIQRTEQGDSAVYLCASSLAAQRGGLYNEQFFGPGTRLTVL.